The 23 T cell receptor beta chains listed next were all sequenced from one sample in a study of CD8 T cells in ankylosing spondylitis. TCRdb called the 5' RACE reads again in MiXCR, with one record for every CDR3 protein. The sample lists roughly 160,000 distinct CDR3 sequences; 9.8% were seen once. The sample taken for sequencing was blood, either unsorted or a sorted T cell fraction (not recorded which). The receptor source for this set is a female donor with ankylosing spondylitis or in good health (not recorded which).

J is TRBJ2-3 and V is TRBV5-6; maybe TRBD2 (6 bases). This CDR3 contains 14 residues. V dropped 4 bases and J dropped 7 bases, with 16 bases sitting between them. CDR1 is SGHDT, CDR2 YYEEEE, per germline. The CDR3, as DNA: TGTGCCAGCAGCGCCGGAGGGCGGATAAATACGCAGTATTTT. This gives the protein CASSAGGRINTQYF.

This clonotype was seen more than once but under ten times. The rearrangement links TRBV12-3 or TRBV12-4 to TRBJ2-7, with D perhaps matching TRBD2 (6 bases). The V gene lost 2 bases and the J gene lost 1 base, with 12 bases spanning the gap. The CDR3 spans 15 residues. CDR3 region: CASSLWGGDSYEQYF. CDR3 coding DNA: TGTGCCAGCAGTTTATGGGGAGGAGATTCCTACGAGCAGTACTTC.

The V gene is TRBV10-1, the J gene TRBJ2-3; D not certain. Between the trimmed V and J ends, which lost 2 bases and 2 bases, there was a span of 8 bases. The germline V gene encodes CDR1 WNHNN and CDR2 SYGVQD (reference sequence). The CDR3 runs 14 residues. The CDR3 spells CASSEGRHTDTQYF. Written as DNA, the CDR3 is TGCGCCAGCAGTGAGGGGCGGCACACAGATACGCAGTATTTT.

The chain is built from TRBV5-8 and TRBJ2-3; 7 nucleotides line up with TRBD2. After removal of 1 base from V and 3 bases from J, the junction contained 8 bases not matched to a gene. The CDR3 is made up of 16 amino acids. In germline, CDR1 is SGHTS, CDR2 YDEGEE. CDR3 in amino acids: CASSLMREKRTDTQYF. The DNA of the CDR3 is TGTGCCAGCAGCTTGATGCGGGAGAAGAGGACAGATACGCAGTATTTT. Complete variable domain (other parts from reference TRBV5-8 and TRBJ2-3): EAGVTQSPTHLIKTRGQQATLRCSPISGHTSVYWYQQALGLGLQFLLWYDEGEERNRGNFPPRFSGRQFPNYSSELNVNALELEDSALYLCASSLMREKRTDTQYFGPGTRLTVL.

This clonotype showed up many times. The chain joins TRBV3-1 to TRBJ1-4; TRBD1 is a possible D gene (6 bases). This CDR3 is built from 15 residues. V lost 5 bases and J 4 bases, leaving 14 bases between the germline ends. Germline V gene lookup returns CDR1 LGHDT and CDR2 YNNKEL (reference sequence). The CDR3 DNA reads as TGTGCCAGCAGCGAACGGGGGCCGTATAATGAAAAACTGTTTTTT. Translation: CASSERGPYNEKLFF.

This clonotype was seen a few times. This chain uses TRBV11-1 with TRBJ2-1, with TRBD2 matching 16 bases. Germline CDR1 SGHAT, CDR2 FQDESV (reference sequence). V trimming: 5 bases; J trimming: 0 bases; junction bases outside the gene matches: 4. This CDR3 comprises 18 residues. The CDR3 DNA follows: TGTGCCAGCAGCCCGGGGACTAGCGGGAGGGCCTCCTACAATGAGCAGTTCTTC. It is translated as CASSPGTSGRASYNEQFF.

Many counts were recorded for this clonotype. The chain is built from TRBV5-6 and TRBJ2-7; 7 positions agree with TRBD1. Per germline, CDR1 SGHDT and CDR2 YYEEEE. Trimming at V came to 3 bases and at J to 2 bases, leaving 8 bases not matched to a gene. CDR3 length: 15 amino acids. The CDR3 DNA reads TGTGCCAGCAGCTATGGGACAGCGATTACCTACGAGCAGTACTTC. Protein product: CASSYGTAITYEQYF. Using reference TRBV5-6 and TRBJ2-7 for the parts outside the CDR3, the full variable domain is DAGVTQSPTHLIKTRGQQVTLRCSPKSGHDTVSWYQQALGQGPQFIFQYYEEEERQRGNFPDRFSGHQFPNYSSELNVNALLLGDSALYLCASSYGTAITYEQYFGPGTRLTVT.

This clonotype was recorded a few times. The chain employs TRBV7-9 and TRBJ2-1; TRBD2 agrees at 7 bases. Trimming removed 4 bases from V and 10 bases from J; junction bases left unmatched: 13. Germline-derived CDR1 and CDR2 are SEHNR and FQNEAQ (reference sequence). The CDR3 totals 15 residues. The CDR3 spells CASSSLDGARGEQFF. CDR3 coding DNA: TGTGCCAGCAGCTCGCTCGATGGCGCGCGGGGGGAGCAGTTCTTC.

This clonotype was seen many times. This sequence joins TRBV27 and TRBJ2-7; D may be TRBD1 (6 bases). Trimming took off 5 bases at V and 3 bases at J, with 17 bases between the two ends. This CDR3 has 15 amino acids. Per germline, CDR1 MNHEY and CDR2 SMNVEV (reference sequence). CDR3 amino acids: CASSPSDSGVYEQYF. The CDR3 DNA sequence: TGTGCCAGCAGTCCCTCGGACAGCGGAGTCTACGAGCAGTACTTC.

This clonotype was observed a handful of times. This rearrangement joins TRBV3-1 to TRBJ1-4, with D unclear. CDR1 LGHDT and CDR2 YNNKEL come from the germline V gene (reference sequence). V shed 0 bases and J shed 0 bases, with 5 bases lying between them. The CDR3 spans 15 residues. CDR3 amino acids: CASSQESSTNEKLFF. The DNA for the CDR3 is TGTGCCAGCAGCCAAGAAAGCTCAACTAATGAAAAACTGTTTTTT.

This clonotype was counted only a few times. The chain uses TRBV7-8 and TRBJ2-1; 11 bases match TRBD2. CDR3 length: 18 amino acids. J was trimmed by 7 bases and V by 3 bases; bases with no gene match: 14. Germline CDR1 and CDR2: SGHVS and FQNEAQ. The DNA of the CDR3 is TGTGCCAGCAGCTTCCCCGGGACTAGCGGCCTAAACGAGAATGAGCAGTTCTTC. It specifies CASSFPGTSGLNENEQFF.

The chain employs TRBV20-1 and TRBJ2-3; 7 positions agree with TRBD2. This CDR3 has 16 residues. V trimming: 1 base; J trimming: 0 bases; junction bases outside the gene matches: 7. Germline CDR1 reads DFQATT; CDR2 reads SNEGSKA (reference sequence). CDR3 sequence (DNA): TGCAGTGCTAGAGGGCCAACTAGCGCGAGCACAGATACGCAGTATTTT. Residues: CSARGPTSASTDTQYF.

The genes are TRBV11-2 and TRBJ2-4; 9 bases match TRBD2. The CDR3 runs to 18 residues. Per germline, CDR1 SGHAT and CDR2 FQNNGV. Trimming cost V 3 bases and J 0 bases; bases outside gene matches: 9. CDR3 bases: TGTGCCAGCAGCTTGATGGTAGCGGGAGCCCTAGCCAAAAACATTCAGTACTTC. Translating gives CASSLMVAGALAKNIQYF.

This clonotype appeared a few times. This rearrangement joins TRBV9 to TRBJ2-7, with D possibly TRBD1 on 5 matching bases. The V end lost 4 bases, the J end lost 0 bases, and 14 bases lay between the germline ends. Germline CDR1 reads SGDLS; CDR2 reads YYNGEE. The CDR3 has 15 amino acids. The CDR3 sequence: CASSPTDKISYEQYF. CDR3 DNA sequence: TGTGCCAGCAGCCCAACGGACAAAATCTCCTACGAGCAGTACTTC.

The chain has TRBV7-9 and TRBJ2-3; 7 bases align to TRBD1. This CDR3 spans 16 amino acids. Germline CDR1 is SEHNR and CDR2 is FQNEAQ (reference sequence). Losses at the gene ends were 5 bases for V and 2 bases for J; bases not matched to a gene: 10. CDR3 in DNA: TGTGCCAGCAGCCCCCGGACAGGTCAACACACAGATACGCAGTATTTT. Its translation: CASSPRTGQHTDTQYF.

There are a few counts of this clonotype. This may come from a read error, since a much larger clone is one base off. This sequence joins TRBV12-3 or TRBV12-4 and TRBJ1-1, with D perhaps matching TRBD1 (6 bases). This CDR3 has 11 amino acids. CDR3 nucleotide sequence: TGTGCCAGCAGTTTGGGGGCTGAAGCTCTCTTT. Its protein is CASSLGAEALF.

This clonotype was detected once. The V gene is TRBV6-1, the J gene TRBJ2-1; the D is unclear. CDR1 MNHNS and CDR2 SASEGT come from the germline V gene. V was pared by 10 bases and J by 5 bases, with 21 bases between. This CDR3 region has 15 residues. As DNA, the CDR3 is TGTGCCACCAGCCCTCAAGCCAACTCACACAATGAGCAGTTCTTC. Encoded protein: CATSPQANSHNEQFF.

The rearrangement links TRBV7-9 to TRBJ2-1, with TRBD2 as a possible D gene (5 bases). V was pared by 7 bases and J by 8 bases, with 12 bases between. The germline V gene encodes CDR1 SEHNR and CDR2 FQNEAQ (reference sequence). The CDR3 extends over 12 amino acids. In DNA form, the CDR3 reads TGTGCCAGCACTAGCAGTCGATATGAGCAGTTCTTC. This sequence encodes CASTSSRYEQFF.

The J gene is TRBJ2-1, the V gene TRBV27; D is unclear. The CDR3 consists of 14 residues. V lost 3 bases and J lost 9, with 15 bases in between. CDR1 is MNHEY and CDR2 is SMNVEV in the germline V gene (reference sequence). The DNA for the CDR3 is TGTGCCAGCAGTTTGGGGTCAGCCCTCGGTGAGCAGTTCTTC. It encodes CASSLGSALGEQFF.

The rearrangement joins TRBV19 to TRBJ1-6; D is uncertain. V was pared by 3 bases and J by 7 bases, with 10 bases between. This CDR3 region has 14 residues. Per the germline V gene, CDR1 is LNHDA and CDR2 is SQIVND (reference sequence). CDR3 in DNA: TGTGCCAGTAGTATCAATCCGGCAAATTCACCCCTCCACTTT. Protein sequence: CASSINPANSPLHF. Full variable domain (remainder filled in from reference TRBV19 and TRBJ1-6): DGGITQSPKYLFRKEGQNVTLSCEQNLNHDAMYWYRQDPGQGLRLIYYSQIVNDFQKGDIAEGYSVSREKKESFPLTVTSAQKNPTAFYLCASSINPANSPLHFGNGTRLTVT.

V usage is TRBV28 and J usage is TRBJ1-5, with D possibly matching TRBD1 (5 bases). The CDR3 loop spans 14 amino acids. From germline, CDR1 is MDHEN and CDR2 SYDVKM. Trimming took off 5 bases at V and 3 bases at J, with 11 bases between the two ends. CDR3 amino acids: CASSEGRSNQPQHF. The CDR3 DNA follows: TGTGCCAGCAGTGAGGGACGGTCCAATCAGCCCCAGCATTTT.

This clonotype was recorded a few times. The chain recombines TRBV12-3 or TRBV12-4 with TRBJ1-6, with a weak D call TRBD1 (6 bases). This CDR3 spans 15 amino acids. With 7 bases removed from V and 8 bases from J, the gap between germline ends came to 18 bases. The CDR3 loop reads CASTLSGQFHSPLHF. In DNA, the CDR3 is TGTGCCAGCACCCTGAGCGGACAGTTCCATTCACCCCTCCACTTT.

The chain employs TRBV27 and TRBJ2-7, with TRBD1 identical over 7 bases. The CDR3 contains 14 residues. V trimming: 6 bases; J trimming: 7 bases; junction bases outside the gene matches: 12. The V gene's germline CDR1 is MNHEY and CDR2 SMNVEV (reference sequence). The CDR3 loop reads CASRYLQGFGEQYF. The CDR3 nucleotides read TGTGCCAGCAGATATTTACAGGGGTTCGGGGAGCAGTACTTC.